This T cell receptor beta chain was sequenced during a study of cytomegalovirus exposure and HLA in healthy donors. Study-wide results and limits: The authors enumerated 180 or so TCR beta chains as linked to cytomegalovirus. An analysis done earlier found most TCR beta V segments productive about 87% or about 30% of the time.

The primer mix had 60 Vbeta and 13 Jbeta primers. Only in-frame clones appear in the TCRdb table, and some are missing; sequencing was by immunoSEQ multiplex PCR. Of around 120,000 clones listed, 60% to 85% are singletons. Germline assignment: CDR1 LGHNA and CDR2 YNFKEQ. The V end was cut by 0 bases, the J end by 7 bases, with 28 bases between. CDR3 length equals 20 residues. For this clone: What it recognizes is unknown.

The clonotype originates from a woman between 40 and 50 years old in good health and CMV-seronegative. The chain carries TRBV4-2 and TRBJ2-1; D may be TRBD2 (5 bases). The sequenced material came from PBMCs. CDR3 nucleotide sequence: TGTGCCAGCAGCCAAGATAAGGGCAGTACCCTTGCGGGCCTACGGAATGAGCAGTTCTTC. Residues: CASSQDKGSTLAGLRNEQFF.